This T cell receptor (beta chain) emerged from a study of blood T cell repertoires in COVID-19. Participants were aged about 18 to 95 years, lived in about 26 US areas, and enrolled virtually. Which cohort a participant joined came from the clinical history participants gave. Assay: immunoSEQ multiplex PCR; the TCRdb copy retains only in-frame clones and omits some. The sample carries fewer than 350,000 clones, around 91% recorded once. This receptor was obtained from a woman between 40 and 55 years old who had recovered from COVID-19. The sample was PBMCs or T cells enriched from blood (not recorded which).

The CDR3 region has the DNA TGTGCCAGCAGTCTACAGGATGAAGCTGGAAACACCATATATTTT. Translation: CASSLQDEAGNTIYF. The V call is TRBV28, the J call TRBJ1-3, with D perhaps TRBD1 (5 bases). Trimming stripped 5 bases from V and 2 bases from J, with 13 bases between. The CDR3 has 15 amino acids. Per the germline V gene, CDR1 is MDHEN and CDR2 is SYDVKM.